This T cell receptor (beta chain) was recorded in a study of blood T cells in healthy people across ages. A sample-barcoded 5' primer and a J-beta primer mix were used in a second PCR of roughly 7 to 11 cycles. TCRdb reprocessed the 5' RACE reads with MiXCR, giving one entry per CDR3 protein. The sample holds fewer than 2 million distinct CDR3 sequences, roughly two fifths seen once. Points from the study as a whole: Underestimates were what the diversity estimates from one million T cells were considered to be. It was not possible, with unsorted PBMCs, to conclusively compare naive and antigen-experienced cells. Naive T cell percentage showed a strong correlation with TCR beta diversity.

This CDR3 is 14 amino acids long. Germline CDR1 is SGDLS and CDR2 is YYNGEE. The V gene lost 0 bases and the J gene lost 5 bases, with 11 bases spanning the gap. A word on this clonotype: Its antigen remains unidentified.

What was sequenced was blood. This TCR derives from a human donor in good health. The chain carries TRBV9 and TRBJ1-1; TRBD1 might be the D (5 bases). The CDR3 bases are TGTGCCAGCAGCGTAGAGGGGACCGGGACTGAAGCTTTCTTT. Residues: CASSVEGTGTEAFF.